The T cell receptor (beta chain) under discussion was sequenced for a study of blood T cell repertoires in COVID-19. Study as a whole: COVID-19 samples from acute and convalescent phases originated in the United States, Italy and Spain. T cells, B-cell-depleted T cells, or PBMCs supplied cDNA or gDNA.

The assay was immunoSEQ multiplex PCR, and TCRdb's table has in-frame clones only and misses some. This table holds 300,000 to 400,000 clones, 80% to 90% found once. A few counts support this clone. Other DNA variants within this sample encode the same CDR3. Input material: peripheral blood. The source of this sequence is an older woman with COVID-19, enrolled during active disease.

CDR3 sequence (DNA): TGTGCCAGCAGCCTTGGGGGGAACTATGGCTACACCTTC. It codes for CASSLGGNYGYTF. The V and J genes are TRBV7-8 and TRBJ1-2, with D perhaps matching TRBD1 (5 bases). Germline V gene lookup returns CDR1 SGHVS and CDR2 FQNEAQ. The CDR3 covers 13 residues. Trimming cost V 5 bases and J 2 bases, with 9 bases left between them. Based on the CDR3 plus reference TRBV7-8 and TRBJ1-2, the full variable domain is GAGVSQSPRYKVAKRGQDVALRCDPISGHVSLFWYQQALGQGPEFLTYFQNEAQLDKSGLPSDRFFAERPEGSVSTLKIQRTQQEDSAVYLCASSLGGNYGYTFGSGTRLTVV.